The 10 T cell receptor beta chains below were found in one sample sequenced in a study of blood T cell repertoires in COVID-19. Clones were sequenced by immunoSEQ multiplex PCR, and TCRdb holds only the in-frame ones, with some missing. The sample carries 130,000 to 150,000 clones, less than 90% recorded once. The sequenced sample consisted of peripheral blood. The source is a human donor in a cohort sampled during active COVID-19.

The chain couples TRBV7-8 to TRBJ1-1; the D is unclear. Deletions cut 3 bases from V and 5 bases from J, with 10 bases between. The CDR3 covers 13 residues. CDR1 is SGHVS, CDR2 FQNEAQ, per germline. The CDR3 sequence: CASSFGLRTEAFF. CDR3 nucleotide sequence: TGTGCCAGCAGCTTCGGATTGCGGACTGAAGCTTTCTTT.

This clone was seen more than once but under ten times. The V call is TRBV4-1, the J call TRBJ1-2; D is unclear. Per the germline V gene, CDR1 is MGHRA and CDR2 is YSYEKL. V was cut by 1 base and J by 8 bases, with 8 bases left in between. This CDR3 is built from 12 residues. The CDR3 reads CASSQAGGGYTF. In DNA, the CDR3 is TGCGCCAGCAGCCAAGCAGGAGGGGGCTACACCTTC.

This chain connects TRBV7-2 to TRBJ1-2; D is possibly TRBD1 (6 bases). The CDR3 runs 14 residues. V lost 5 bases and J 5 bases, leaving 15 bases between the germline ends. Germline CDR1 and CDR2: SGHTA and FQGNSA. For the CDR3, the DNA is TGTGCCAGCAGCCCCGCCGGACAGCCTTATGGCTACACCTTC. This sequence encodes CASSPAGQPYGYTF.

The V call is TRBV9, the J call TRBJ2-1, with 7 bases matching TRBD2. CDR3 length equals 15 residues. V was pared by 3 bases and J by 2 bases, with 5 bases of the junction left unmatched. Germline V gene sequence: CDR1 SGDLS, CDR2 YYNGEE. CDR3 nucleotides: TGTGCCAGCAGCGCAAGCGGGGTCACCTACAATGAGCAGTTCTTC. Translating gives CASSASGVTYNEQFF.

This clone has more than one count but fewer than ten. The chain uses TRBV2 and TRBJ1-2, with 7 bases lining up with TRBD1. CDR3 size: 15 residues. With V trimmed by 4 bases and J by 0 bases, 5 bases remained unmatched. Germline V lookup: CDR1 SNHLY, CDR2 FYNNEI. DNA of the CDR3: TGTGCCAGCAGTGGATTGACAGGGACTAACTATGGCTACACCTTC. Amino acid sequence: CASSGLTGTNYGYTF.

The chain is built from TRBV30 and TRBJ1-5, with D possibly matching TRBD1 (6 bases). Trimming removed 3 bases at V and 2 bases at J, with 11 bases between. Germline values: CDR1 GTSNPN, CDR2 SVGIG (reference sequence). The CDR3 has 14 residues. CDR3 in amino acids: CAWSPPGGNQPQHF. The CDR3 coding sequence is TGTGCCTGGAGCCCCCCAGGGGGCAATCAGCCCCAGCATTTT.

V is TRBV6-1 and J is TRBJ1-5; unclear D gene. The CDR3 spans 13 residues. V dropped 1 base and J dropped 5 bases, with 6 bases sitting between them. CDR1 MNHNS and CDR2 SASEGT come from the germline V gene. As DNA, the CDR3 is TGTGCCAGCAGTGAAGTGCAGTATCAGCCCCAGCATTTT. This translates into CASSEVQYQPQHF.

The rearrangement uses TRBV4-1 and TRBJ1-1; 11 nucleotides line up with TRBD1. The junction had 4 bases not matched to a gene; V was cut back by 4 bases and J by 6 bases. Germline V gives CDR1 MGHRA, CDR2 YSYEKL. This CDR3 region has 14 residues. CDR3 amino acids: CASSRSDRGPEAFF. CDR3 in DNA: TGCGCCAGCAGCCGATCGGACAGGGGGCCTGAAGCTTTCTTT.

The V call is TRBV20-1, the J call TRBJ2-5; D not certain. The CDR3 spans 11 residues. CDR1 is DFQATT and CDR2 is SNEGSKA in the germline V gene (reference sequence). With 1 base removed from V and 3 bases from J, the gap between germline ends came to 3 bases. The CDR3 nucleotides read TGCAGTGCTAGAGTCAAAGAGACCCAGTACTTC. Its protein is CSARVKETQYF.

This clone has only one observation. Distinct nucleotide sequences in the sample also encode this CDR3. V gene TRBV7-2 combines with J gene TRBJ2-7; 11 bases match TRBD1. This CDR3 is 15 amino acids long. Per germline, CDR1 SGHTA and CDR2 FQGNSA. J gave up 5 bases and V 5 bases, and 8 bases lay outside the gene matches. The CDR3 nucleotides read TGTGCCAGCAGCCCCCGGGACAGGGGGTACCACGAGCAGTACTTC. Its translation is CASSPRDRGYHEQYF.